Listed below are T cell receptor beta chains from one sample, sequenced in a study of blood T cell repertoires in COVID-19. TCRdb's copy holds only in-frame clones and misses some; the assay was immunoSEQ multiplex PCR. The repertoire holds hundreds of thousands of clones, with around 90% as singletons. What was sequenced was PBMCs or T cells enriched from blood (not recorded which). These receptors were collected from a woman between 18 and 29 years old with acute COVID-19. CDR3s include the opening cysteine and the closing phenylalanine or tryptophan. D genes are given only for firm matches. Clone size, where shown, is once, few, many, or a class for clones that have expanded.

clone size	J gene	V gene	D gene	CDR3 DNA	CDR3 protein
-	TRBJ1-1	TRBV3-1/TRBV3-2	TRBD1	TGTGCCAGCAGTCGGACAGGGGATCGGAGCACTGAAGCTTTCTTT	CASSRTGDRSTEAFF
-	TRBJ2-7	TRBV30	-	TGTGCCTGGAGGCGGGCCTACGAGCAGTACTTC	CAWRRAYEQYF
-	TRBJ2-1	TRBV7-9	TRBD2	TGTGCCAGCAGCTTTGTTCTAGCGGGAGGCCTTTTGTACAATGAGCAGTTCTTC	CASSFVLAGGLLYNEQFF
-	TRBJ2-3	TRBV5-8	-	TGTGCCAGCAGCTTTTGGGAGCCGGGCGATACGCAGTATTTT	CASSFWEPGDTQYF
once	TRBJ2-7	TRBV7-8	TRBD1	TGTGCCAGCAGCTTATTCGGGACAGGATCCTACGAGCAGTACTTC	CASSLFGTGSYEQYF
once	TRBJ2-7	TRBV7-2	-	TGTGCCAGCAGCTTAGGTACTTACGAGCAGTACTTC	CASSLGTYEQYF
-	TRBJ1-1	TRBV18	-	TGTGCCAGCTCACCAGGGGCAGGGTCCGGGGGCACTGAAGCTTTCTTT	CASSPGAGSGGTEAFF
-	TRBJ1-1	TRBV5-3	TRBD1	TGTGCCAGAAGCTTGGGCCTGACAGGGAGGAAGGACACTGAAGCTTTCTTT	CARSLGLTGRKDTEAFF
-	TRBJ2-3	TRBV2	TRBD2	TGTGCCAGCACACGGGAGGGGGCAGATACGCAGTATTTT	CASTREGADTQYF
-	TRBJ1-2	TRBV5-6	-	TGTGCCAGCAGCTTGGCAGCGGACTATGGCTACACCTTC	CASSLAADYGYTF
-	TRBJ1-4	TRBV7-2	-	TGTGCCAGCAGCTCCCTCTCTGCAGGCTTGACTAATGAAAAACTGTTTTTT	CASSSLSAGLTNEKLFF
-	TRBJ2-1	TRBV2	-	TGTGCCAGCAGTCCGAGCTCCTACAATGAGCAGTTCTTC	CASSPSSYNEQFF
-	TRBJ1-2	TRBV18	-	TGTGCCAGCTCACTTGGACTGGAAGCTAACTATGGCTACACCTTC	CASSLGLEANYGYTF
-	TRBJ2-1	TRBV14	-	TGTGCCAGCAGCCAAGTTCCAGGGTGGAATGAGCAGTTCTTC	CASSQVPGWNEQFF
-	TRBJ2-7	TRBV6-6	-	TGTGCCAGCCGCCCGCGGGTAGAGGACGAGCAGTACTTC	CASRPRVEDEQYF